Included here is one T cell receptor (beta chain) sequence, with context. Antigen: not known. Whereas donors were nominally healthy upon sampling, unrecorded immune exposures were probable. These data originate in a study of cytomegalovirus exposure and HLA in healthy donors. The CDR3 is made up of 14 amino acids. The V end was cut by 8 bases, the J end by 2 bases, with 14 bases between. In germline, CDR1 is MNHEY, CDR2 SVGAGI. Primers included in the PCR were 60 Vbeta and 13 Jbeta primers. Clones were sequenced by immunoSEQ multiplex PCR, and TCRdb holds only the in-frame ones, with some missing. Found here are around 93,000 clones, 82% of them singletons; the top ten hold roughly 3.8%. General study results and limits: TRBV6-2, TRBV6-3 and some other V segments were unresolvable in 87-base-pair reads. Analysis was performed later, and it showed HLA-associated TCR beta chains to be more clonally expanded than equally common others. A later analysis showed TCR association rates differing by HLA locus, peaking at DRB1 and lowest at HLA-C.

This chain connects TRBV6-5 to TRBJ2-3, with D perhaps matching TRBD1 (6 bases). The TCR originated in a man in his forties or fifties in good health and CMV-seronegative. Sequencing was done on a sample of PBMCs. CDR3 protein: CASFPRGTTDTQYF. The CDR3 DNA sequence: TGTGCCAGCTTTCCTAGGGGGACCACAGATACGCAGTATTTT.